These T cell receptor beta chains were read from a single sample in a study of OX40 agonist ivuxolimab in advanced cancers. TCRdb keeps only in-frame clones here, not all; method: immunoSEQ multiplex PCR. The table lists more than 40,000 clones, approximately 81% of them singletons. The sequences come from CD4+ or CD8+ T cells sorted from blood, collected in a trial of the OX40 agonist ivuxolimab. Every receptor here comes from an adult with an advanced solid tumor such as melanoma, head and neck, liver or kidney cancer. Each CDR3 is given with its conserved first and last residue. The D gene is left open where the match is weak. Some rows have no size entry. The others give once, few or many, or a class for an expanded clone.

j_call | clone_size | v_call | d_call | cdr3_nt | cdr3_aa
TRBJ2-7 | - | TRBV7-2 | - | TGTGCCAGCAGCTTAATAGACAGATCCTACGAGCAGTACTTC | CASSLIDRSYEQYF
TRBJ1-2 | - | TRBV11-2 | - | TGTGCCAGCAGCTTAGTGAAGGGGTGGGGCTATGGCTACACCTTC | CASSLVKGWGYGYTF
TRBJ2-1 | - | TRBV27 | - | TGTGCCAGCGGCGACAGAGGCAATGAGCAGTTCTTC | CASGDRGNEQFF
TRBJ1-4 | few | TRBV27 | - | TGTGCCAGCAGTCCTACCGACAGGCGAAATGAAAAACTGTTTTTT | CASSPTDRRNEKLFF
TRBJ2-2 | - | TRBV11-3 | - | TGTGCCAGCAGTGGGCTAACCGGGGAGCTGTTTTTT | CASSGLTGELFF
TRBJ1-1 | once | TRBV19 | - | TGTGCCAGTAGTCGCCTTGGGGTCACTGAAGCTTTCTTT | CASSRLGVTEAFF
TRBJ1-2 | - | TRBV9 | - | TGTGCCAGCAGCGACTCCCCAACGGGAGGTAACTATGGCTACACCTTC | CASSDSPTGGNYGYTF
TRBJ2-3 | - | TRBV7-6 | - | TGTGCCAGCATTTCGGGGGCCCGCACAGATACGCAGTATTTT | CASISGARTDTQYF
TRBJ2-7 | - | TRBV5-4 | TRBD1 | TGTGCCAGCAGCATCAGGGGGTCGTACGAGCAGTACTTC | CASSIRGSYEQYF
TRBJ2-5 | - | TRBV7-3 | TRBD1 | TGTGCCAGCAGCTCTAATTACCGGGACAGACAAGAGACCCAGTACTTC | CASSSNYRDRQETQYF
TRBJ1-2 | - | TRBV5-4 | - | TGTGCCAGCAGCGCCGGCCCCGCCAACTATAACTATGGCTACACCTTC | CASSAGPANYNYGYTF
TRBJ2-1 | - | TRBV7-8 | - | TGTGCCAGCAGCTTAGAGGCGAACGGCGTCAATGAGCAGTTCTTC | CASSLEANGVNEQFF
TRBJ1-3 | - | TRBV7-9 | TRBD1 | TGTGCCAGCAGCTTAGGGACAGGGCCGTCTGGAAACACCATATATTTT | CASSLGTGPSGNTIYF
TRBJ2-1 | - | TRBV19 | - | TGTGCCAGTACCTTGGACAGTGGCAATGAGCAGTTCTTC | CASTLDSGNEQFF
TRBJ2-2 | - | TRBV6-4 | - | TGTGCCAGCAGTGACTCAAGAGAGACCGGGGAGCTGTTTTTT | CASSDSRETGELFF
TRBJ1-2 | - | TRBV27 | TRBD1 | TGTGCCAGCAGTTTATCCGGGACAGGGGGCATCGATGGCTACACCTTC | CASSLSGTGGIDGYTF
TRBJ2-7 | - | TRBV14 | TRBD2 | TGTGCCAGCAGCCAAGAACGACTAGCGGTATACGAGCAGTACTTC | CASSQERLAVYEQYF
TRBJ2-7 | - | TRBV7-9 | - | TGTGCCAGCAGCTTGACGTCTTCCTACGAGCAGTACTTC | CASSLTSSYEQYF
TRBJ2-7 | - | TRBV28 | TRBD2 | TGTGCCAGCAGCCGCTGGGCGGGAGATGAGCAGTACTTC | CASSRWAGDEQYF
TRBJ1-1 | - | TRBV27 | - | TGTGCCAGCAGTTTATTGGTCTCGAACACTGAAGCTTTCTTT | CASSLLVSNTEAFF
TRBJ1-2 | - | TRBV27 | - | TGTGCCAGCAGTTTAGGGGTGACAGTCTATGGCTACACCTTC | CASSLGVTVYGYTF
TRBJ2-7 | - | TRBV27 | TRBD1 | TGTGCCAGCAGTTTAGGGGGACAGGGAGCCTACGAGCAGTACTTC | CASSLGGQGAYEQYF
TRBJ2-7 | once | TRBV10-3 | - | TGTGCCATCAGTGGGTCCCCCTACAGGGAAACAGACTACGAGCAGTACTTC | CAISGSPYRETDYEQYF
TRBJ2-7 | - | TRBV25-1 | - | TGTGCCAGCAGTGCTAGATATGGGGAGCAGGGGAACTACGAGCAGTACTTC | CASSARYGEQGNYEQYF
TRBJ2-3 | - | TRBV7-3 | - | TGTGCCAGCAGCCTTGATGAGTGGGATACGCAGTATTTT | CASSLDEWDTQYF
TRBJ2-5 | - | TRBV27 | TRBD1 | TGTGCCAGCAGGGGACAGGTAGATCTGGAGACCCAGTACTTC | CASRGQVDLETQYF
TRBJ2-5 | - | TRBV4-2 | TRBD1 | TGTGCCAGCAGCCAAGTTCCAGGGGGCGGAGAGACCCAGTACTTC | CASSQVPGGGETQYF
TRBJ2-3 | - | TRBV6-6 | - | TGTGCCAGCAACACCCCCGGGCAGGGCACAGATACGCAGTATTTT | CASNTPGQGTDTQYF
TRBJ1-4 | - | TRBV5-1 | TRBD1 | TGCGCCAGCAGCTCCGATGGACAGGACGGCTCGGTTTTT | CASSSDGQDGSVF
TRBJ2-7 | few | TRBV2 | TRBD1 | TGTGCCAGCAGTTCCACAGGGGGCGCGAAGCCCTACGAGCAGTACTTC | CASSSTGGAKPYEQYF
TRBJ2-5 | - | TRBV30 | TRBD2 | TGTGCCTGGAGTGACACTAGCGGGGGGCGCCTAGTTACCCAGTACTTC | CAWSDTSGGRLVTQYF
TRBJ2-5 | - | TRBV7-2 | TRBD2 | TGTGCCAGCAGCTTAGGGACTAGCGGACAAGAGACCCAGTACTTC | CASSLGTSGQETQYF